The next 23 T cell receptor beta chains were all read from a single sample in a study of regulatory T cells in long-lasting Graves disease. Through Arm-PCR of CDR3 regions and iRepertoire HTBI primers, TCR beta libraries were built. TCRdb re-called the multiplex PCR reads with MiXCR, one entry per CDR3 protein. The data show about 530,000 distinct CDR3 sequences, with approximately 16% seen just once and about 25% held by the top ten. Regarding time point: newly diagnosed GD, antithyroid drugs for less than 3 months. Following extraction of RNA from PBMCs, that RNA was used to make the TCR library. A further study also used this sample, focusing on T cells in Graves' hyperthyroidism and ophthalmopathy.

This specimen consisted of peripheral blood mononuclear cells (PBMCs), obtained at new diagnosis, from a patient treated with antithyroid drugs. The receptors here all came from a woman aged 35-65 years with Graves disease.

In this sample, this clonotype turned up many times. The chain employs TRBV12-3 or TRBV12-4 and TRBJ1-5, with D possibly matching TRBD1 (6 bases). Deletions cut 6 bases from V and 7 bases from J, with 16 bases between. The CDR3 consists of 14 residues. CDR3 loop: CASRPQGLGQPQHF. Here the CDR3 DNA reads TGTGCCAGCAGGCCCCAGGGGTTAGGCCAGCCCCAGCATTTT.

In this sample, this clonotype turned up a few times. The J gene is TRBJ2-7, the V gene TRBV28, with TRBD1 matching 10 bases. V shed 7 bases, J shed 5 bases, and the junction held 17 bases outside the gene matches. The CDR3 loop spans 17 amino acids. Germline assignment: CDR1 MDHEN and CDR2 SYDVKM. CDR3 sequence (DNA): TGTGCCAGCACCCCCCCCTACGACAGGGGGCCAAATGACGAGCAGTACTTC. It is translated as CASTPPYDRGPNDEQYF.

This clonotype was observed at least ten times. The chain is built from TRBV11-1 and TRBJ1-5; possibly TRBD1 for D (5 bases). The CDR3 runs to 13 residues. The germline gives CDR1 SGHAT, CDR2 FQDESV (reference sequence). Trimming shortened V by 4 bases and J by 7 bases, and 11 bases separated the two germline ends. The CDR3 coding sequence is TGTGCCAGCAGCTGGACAAGAGACCAGCCCCAGCATTTT. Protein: CASSWTRDQPQHF.

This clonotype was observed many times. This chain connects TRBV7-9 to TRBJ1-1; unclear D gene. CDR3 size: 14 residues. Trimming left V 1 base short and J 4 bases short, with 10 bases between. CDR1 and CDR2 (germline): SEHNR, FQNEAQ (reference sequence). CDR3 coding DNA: TGTGCCAGCAGCTTAGTCGAGGGAGGCACTGAAGCTTTCTTT. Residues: CASSLVEGGTEAFF.

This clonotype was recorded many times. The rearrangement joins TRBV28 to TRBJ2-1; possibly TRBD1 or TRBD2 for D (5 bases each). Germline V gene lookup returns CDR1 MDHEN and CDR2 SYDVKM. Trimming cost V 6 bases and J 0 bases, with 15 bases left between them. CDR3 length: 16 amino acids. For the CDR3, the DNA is TGTGCCAGCAGACCACTGGCAGGGAGCTCCTACAATGAGCAGTTCTTC. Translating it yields CASRPLAGSSYNEQFF.

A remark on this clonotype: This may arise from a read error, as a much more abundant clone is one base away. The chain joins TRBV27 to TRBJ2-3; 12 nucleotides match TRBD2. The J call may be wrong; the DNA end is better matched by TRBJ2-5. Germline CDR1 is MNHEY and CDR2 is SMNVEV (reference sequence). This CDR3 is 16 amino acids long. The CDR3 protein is CASSFSLAGGKGTQYF. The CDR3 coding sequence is TGTGCCAGCAGTTTCAGCCTAGCGGGGGGGAAAGGGACCCAGTACTTC.

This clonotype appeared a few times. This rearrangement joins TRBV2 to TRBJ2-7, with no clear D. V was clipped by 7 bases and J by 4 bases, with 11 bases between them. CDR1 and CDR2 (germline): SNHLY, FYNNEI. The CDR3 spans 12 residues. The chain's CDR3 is CASKVYEYEQYF. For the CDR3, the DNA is TGTGCCAGCAAGGTCTACGAATACGAGCAGTACTTC.

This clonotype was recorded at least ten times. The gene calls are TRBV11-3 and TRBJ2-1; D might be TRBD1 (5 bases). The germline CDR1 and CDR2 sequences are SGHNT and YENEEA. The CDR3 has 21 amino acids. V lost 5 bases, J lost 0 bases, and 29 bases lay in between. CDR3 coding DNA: TGTGCCAGCAGCCCAACGGTTTGGGCAGGGCGGCCGCCCTCCTCCTACAATGAGCAGTTCTTC. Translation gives CASSPTVWAGRPPSSYNEQFF.

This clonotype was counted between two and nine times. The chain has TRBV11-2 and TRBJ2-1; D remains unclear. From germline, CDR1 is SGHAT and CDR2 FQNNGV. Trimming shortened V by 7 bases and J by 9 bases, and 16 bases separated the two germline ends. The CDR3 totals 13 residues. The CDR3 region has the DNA TGTGCCAGCACCATAAGTCCGCGTGGTGAGCAGTTCTTC. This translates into CASTISPRGEQFF.

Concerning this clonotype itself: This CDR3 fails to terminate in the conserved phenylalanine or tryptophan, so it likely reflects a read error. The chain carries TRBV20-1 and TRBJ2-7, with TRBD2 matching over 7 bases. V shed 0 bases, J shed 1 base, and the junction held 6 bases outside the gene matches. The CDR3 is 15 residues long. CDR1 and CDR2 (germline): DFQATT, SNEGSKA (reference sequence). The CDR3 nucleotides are TGCAGTGCTAGAGATCTGGGAGGGGATTCCTACGAGCAGTACCTC. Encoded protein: CSARDLGGDSYEQYL.

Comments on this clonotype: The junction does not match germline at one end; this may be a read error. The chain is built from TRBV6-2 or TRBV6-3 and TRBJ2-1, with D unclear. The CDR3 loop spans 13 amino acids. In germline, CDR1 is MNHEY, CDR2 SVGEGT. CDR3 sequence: CANSYSTNNEQFF. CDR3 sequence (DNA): TGTGCCAACAGTTACTCTACAAACAATGAGCAGTTCTTC.

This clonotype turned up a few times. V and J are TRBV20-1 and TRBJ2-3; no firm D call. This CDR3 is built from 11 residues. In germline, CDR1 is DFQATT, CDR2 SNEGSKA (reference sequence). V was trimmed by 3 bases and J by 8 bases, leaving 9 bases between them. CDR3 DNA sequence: TGCAGTGCTAGTCTCAGCGCTACGCAGTATTTT. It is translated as CSASLSATQYF.

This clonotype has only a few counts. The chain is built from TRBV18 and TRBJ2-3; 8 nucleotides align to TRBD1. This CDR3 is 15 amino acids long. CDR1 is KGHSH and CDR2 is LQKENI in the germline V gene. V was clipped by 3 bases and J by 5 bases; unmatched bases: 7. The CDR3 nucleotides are TGTGCCAGCTCACCCTCAGGGGGCGTAGGAGATACGCAGTATTTT. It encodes CASSPSGGVGDTQYF.

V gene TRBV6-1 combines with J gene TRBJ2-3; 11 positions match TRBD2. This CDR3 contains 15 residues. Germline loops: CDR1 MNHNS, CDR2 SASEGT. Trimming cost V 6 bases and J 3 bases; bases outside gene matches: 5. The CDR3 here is CASRGLAAGTDTQYF. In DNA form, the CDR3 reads TGTGCCAGCAGGGGACTAGCGGCGGGGACAGATACGCAGTATTTT.

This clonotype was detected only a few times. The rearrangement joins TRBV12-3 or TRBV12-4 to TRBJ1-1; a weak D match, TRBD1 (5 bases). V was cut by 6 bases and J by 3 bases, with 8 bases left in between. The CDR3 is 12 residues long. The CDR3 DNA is TGTGCCAGCAGCCCGACAGACACTGAAGCTTTCTTT. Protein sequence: CASSPTDTEAFF.

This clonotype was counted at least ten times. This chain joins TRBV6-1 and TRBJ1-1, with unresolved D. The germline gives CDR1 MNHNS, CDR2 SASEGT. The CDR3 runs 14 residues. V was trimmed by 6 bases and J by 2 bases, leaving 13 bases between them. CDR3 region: CASSIDGINTEAFF. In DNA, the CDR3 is TGTGCCAGCAGCATCGACGGGATTAACACTGAAGCTTTCTTT.

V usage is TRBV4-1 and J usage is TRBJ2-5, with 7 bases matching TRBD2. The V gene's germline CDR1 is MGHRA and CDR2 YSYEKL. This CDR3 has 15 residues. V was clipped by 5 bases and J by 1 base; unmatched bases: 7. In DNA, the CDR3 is TGCGCCAGCAGCTGCCTCAGCGGGGTCCAAGAGACCCAGTACTTC. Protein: CASSCLSGVQETQYF.

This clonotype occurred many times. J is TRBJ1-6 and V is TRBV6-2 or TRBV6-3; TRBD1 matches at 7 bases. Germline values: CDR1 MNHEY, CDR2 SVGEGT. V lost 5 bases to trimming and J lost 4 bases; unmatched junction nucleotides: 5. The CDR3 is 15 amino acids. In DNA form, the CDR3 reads TGTGCCAGCAGTCGCGAGGGGGCATATAATTCACCCCTCCACTTT. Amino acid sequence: CASSREGAYNSPLHF.

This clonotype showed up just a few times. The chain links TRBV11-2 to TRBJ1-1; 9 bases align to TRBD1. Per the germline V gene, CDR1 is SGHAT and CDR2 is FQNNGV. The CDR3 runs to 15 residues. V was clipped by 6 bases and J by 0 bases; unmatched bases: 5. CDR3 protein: CASSPGDRVNTEAFF. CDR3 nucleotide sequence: TGTGCCAGCAGTCCCGGGGACAGGGTGAACACTGAAGCTTTCTTT.

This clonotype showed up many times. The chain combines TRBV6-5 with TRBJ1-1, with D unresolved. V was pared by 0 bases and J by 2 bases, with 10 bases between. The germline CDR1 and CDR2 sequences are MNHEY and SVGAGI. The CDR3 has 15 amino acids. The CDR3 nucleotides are TGTGCCAGCAGTTACTCGATCAGTCTCAACACTGAAGCTTTCTTT. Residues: CASSYSISLNTEAFF.

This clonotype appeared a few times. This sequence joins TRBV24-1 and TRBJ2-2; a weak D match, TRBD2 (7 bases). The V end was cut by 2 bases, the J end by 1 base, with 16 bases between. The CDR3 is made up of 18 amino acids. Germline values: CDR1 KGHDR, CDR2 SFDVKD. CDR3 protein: CATSDSLGGGQNTGELFF. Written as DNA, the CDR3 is TGTGCCACCAGTGATTCATTGGGCGGGGGACAGAACACCGGGGAGCTGTTTTTT.

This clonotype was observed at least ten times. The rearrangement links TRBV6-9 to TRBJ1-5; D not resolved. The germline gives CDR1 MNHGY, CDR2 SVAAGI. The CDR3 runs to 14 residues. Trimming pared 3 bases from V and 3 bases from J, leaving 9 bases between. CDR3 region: CASSYSAINQPQHF. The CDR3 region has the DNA TGTGCCAGCAGTTACTCTGCCATCAATCAGCCCCAGCATTTT.

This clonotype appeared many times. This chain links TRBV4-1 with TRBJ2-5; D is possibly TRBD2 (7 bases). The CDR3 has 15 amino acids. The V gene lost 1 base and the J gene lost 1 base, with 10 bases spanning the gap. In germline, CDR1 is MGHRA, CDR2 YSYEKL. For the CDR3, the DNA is TGCGCCAGCAGCCAAGCGGCGGGGGCCCAAGAGACCCAGTACTTC. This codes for CASSQAAGAQETQYF.